This T cell receptor (beta chain) was retrieved from a study of shared clonotypes between healthy human individuals. This clone occurred once. At the DNA level, this CDR3 is encoded by other sequences in the same sample as well. Germline CDR1 reads SEHNR; CDR2 reads FQNEAQ (reference sequence). The V and J ends lost 5 bases and 0 bases, in that order; junction bases with no gene match: 3. The CDR3 has 17 amino acids. Method: immunoSEQ multiplex PCR; TCRdb's copy keeps in-frame clones and lacks some. The repertoire holds 2.3 million or so clones, 93% seen once, with 0.35% to 0.5% in the top ten. The clonotype originates from a man aged 18 to 30 in good health. Some clones in this sample may be carry-over from other donors' samples. Sequencing was done on a sample of naive CD4+ T cells from PBMCs. Subset noted: CD45RA+ positively selected. This chain links TRBV7-9 with TRBJ2-3; 15 nucleotides match TRBD2. DNA for the CDR3: TGTGCCAGCAGCCTCGGACTAGCGGGAGGGAGCACAGATACGCAGTATTTT. Its translation: CASSLGLAGGSTDTQYF.